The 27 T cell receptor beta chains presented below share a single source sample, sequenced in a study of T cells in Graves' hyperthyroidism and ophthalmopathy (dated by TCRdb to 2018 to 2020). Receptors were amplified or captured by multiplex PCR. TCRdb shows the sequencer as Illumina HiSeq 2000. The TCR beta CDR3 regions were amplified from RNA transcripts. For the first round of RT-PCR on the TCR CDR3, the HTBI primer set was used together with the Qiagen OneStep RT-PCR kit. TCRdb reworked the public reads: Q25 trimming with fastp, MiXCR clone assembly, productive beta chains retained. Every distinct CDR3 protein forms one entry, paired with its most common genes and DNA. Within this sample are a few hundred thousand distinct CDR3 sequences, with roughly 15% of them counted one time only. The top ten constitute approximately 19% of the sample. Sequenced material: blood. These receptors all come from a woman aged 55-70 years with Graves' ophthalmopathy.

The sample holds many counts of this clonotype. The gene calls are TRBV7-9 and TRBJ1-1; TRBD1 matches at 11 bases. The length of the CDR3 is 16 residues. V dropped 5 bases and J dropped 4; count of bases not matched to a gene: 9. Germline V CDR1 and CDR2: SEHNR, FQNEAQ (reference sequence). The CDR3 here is CASSLVGQGDRTEAFF. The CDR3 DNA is TGTGCCAGCAGCCTAGTGGGACAGGGGGATCGCACTGAAGCTTTCTTT.

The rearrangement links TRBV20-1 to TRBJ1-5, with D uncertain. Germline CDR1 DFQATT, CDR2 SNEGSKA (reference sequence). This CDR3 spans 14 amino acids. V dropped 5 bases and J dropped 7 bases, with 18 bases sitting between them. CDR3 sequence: CSAGVTFTGQPQHF. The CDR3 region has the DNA TGCAGTGCTGGCGTAACGTTTACGGGACAGCCCCAGCATTTT.

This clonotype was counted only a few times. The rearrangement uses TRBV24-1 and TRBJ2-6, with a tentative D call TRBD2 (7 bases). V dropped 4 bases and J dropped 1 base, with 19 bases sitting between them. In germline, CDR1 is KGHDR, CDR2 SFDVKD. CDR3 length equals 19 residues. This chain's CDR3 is CATSDPRGGETSGANVLTF. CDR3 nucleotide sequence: TGTGCCACCAGTGACCCCAGGGGAGGGGAGACTTCTGGGGCCAACGTCCTGACTTTC.

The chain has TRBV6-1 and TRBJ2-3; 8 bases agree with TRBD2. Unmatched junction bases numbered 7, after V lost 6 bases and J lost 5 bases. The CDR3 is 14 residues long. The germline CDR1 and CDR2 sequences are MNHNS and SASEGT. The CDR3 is CASRQPGGGDTQYF. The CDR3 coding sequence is TGTGCCAGCAGGCAGCCGGGAGGGGGAGATACGCAGTATTTT.

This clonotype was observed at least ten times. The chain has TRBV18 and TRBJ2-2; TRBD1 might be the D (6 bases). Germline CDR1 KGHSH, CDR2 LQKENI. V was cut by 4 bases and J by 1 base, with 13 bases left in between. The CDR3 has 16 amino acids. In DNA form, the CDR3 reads TGTGCCAGCTCACGATCACAGGGTATGAACACCGGGGAGCTGTTTTTT. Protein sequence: CASSRSQGMNTGELFF.

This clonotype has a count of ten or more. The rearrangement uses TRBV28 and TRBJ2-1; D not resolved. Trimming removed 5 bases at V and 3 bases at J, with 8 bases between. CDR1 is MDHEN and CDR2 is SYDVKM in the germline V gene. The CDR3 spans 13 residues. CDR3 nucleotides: TGTGCCAGCAGTCCCATCGGCTACAATGAGCAGTTCTTC. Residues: CASSPIGYNEQFF.

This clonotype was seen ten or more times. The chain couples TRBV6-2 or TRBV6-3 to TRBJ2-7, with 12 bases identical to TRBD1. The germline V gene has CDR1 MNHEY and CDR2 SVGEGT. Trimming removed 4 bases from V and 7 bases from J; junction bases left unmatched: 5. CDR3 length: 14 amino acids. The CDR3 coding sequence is TGTGCCAGCAGTTCGGGACAGGGGGCATTTGAGCAGTACTTC. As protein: CASSSGQGAFEQYF.

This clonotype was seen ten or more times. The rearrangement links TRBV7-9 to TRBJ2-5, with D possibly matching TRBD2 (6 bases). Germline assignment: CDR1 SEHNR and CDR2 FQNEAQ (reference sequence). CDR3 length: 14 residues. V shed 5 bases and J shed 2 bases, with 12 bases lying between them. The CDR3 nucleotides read TGTGCCAGCAGCATGGGGACTCTTCAAGAGACCCAGTACTTC. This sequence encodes CASSMGTLQETQYF.

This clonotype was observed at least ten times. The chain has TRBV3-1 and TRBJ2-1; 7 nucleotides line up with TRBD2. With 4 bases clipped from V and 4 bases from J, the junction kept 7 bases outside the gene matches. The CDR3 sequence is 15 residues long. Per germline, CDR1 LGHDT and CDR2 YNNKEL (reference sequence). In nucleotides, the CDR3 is TGTGCCAGCAGCCCACTCCCTAGCGGTTACAATGAGCAGTTCTTC. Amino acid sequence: CASSPLPSGYNEQFF.

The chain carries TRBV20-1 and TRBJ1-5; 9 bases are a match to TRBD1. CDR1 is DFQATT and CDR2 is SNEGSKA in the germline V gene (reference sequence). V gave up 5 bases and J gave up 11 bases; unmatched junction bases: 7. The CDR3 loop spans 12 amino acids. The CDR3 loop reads CSAGDRVGAQHF. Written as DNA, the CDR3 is TGCAGTGCTGGGGACAGGGTAGGAGCCCAGCATTTT.

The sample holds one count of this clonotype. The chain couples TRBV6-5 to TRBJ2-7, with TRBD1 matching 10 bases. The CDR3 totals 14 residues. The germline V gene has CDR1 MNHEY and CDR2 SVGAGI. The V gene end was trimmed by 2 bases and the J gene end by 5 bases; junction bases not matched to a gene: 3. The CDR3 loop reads CASSYRDRGHEQYF. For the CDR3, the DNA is TGTGCCAGCAGTTACCGGGACAGGGGACACGAGCAGTACTTC.

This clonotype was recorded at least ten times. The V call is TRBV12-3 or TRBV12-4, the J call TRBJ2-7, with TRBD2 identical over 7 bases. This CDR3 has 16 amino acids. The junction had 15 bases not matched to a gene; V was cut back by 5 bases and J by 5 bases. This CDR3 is CASSPPVERGTDEQYF. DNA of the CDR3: TGTGCCAGCAGTCCGCCTGTAGAGCGGGGTACGGACGAGCAGTACTTC.

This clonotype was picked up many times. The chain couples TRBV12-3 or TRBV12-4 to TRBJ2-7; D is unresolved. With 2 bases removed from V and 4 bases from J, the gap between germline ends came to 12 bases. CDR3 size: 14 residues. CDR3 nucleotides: TGTGCCAGCAGTTTACCTGGCGTCAGTTACGAGCAGTACTTC. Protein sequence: CASSLPGVSYEQYF.

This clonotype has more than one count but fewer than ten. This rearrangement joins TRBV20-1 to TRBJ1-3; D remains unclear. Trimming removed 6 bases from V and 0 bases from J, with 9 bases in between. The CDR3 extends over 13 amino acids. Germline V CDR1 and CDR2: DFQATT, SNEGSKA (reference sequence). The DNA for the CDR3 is TGCAGTGCCCAGGACCCCTCTGGAAACACCATATATTTT. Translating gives CSAQDPSGNTIYF.

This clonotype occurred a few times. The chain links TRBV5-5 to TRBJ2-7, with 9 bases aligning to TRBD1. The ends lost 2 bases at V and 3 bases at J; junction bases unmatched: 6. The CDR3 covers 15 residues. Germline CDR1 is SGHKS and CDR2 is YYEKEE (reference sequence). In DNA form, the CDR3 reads TGTGCCAGCAGCTTAATCCTGGGACAGGGCTACGAGCAGTACTTC. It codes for CASSLILGQGYEQYF.

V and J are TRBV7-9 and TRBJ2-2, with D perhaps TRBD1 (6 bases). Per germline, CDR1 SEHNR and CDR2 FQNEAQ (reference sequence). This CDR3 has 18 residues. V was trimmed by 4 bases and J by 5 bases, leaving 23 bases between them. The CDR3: CASSSSPGTPNPTGELFF. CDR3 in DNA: TGTGCCAGCAGCTCATCCCCCGGGACACCAAATCCTACCGGGGAGCTGTTTTTT.

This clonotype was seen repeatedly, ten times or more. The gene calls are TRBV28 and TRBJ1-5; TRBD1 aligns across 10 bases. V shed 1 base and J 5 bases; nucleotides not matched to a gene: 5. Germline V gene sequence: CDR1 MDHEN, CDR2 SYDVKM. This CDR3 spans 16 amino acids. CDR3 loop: CASSLSGTGADQPQHF. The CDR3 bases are TGTGCCAGCAGTTTATCCGGGACAGGGGCTGATCAGCCCCAGCATTTT.

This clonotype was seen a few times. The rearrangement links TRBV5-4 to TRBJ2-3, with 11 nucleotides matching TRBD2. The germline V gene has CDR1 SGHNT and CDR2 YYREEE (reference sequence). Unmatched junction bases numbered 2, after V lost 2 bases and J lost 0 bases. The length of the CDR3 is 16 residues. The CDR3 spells CASSLLAGVSTDTQYF. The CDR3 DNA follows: TGTGCCAGCAGCTTACTAGCGGGAGTAAGCACAGATACGCAGTATTTT. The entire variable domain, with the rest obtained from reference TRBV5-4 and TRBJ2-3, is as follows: ETGVTQSPTHLIKTRGQQVTLRCSSQSGHNTVSWYQQALGQGPQFIFQYYREEENGRGNFPPRFSGLQFPNYSSELNVNALELDDSALYLCASSLLAGVSTDTQYFGPGTRLTVL.

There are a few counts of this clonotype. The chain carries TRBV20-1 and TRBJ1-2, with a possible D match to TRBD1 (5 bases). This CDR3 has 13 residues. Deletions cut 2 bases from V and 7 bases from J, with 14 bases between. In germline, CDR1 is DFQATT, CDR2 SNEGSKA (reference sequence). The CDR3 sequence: CSARSGTGAGYTF. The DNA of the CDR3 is TGCAGTGCTAGATCCGGGACCGGGGCTGGCTACACCTTC.

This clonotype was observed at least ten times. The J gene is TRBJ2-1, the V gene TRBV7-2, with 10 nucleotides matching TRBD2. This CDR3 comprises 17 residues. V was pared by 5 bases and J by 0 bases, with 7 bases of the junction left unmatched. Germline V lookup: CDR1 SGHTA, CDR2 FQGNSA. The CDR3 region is CASSLQPSGSSYNEQFF. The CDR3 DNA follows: TGTGCCAGCAGCCTGCAACCTAGCGGGAGCTCCTACAATGAGCAGTTCTTC.

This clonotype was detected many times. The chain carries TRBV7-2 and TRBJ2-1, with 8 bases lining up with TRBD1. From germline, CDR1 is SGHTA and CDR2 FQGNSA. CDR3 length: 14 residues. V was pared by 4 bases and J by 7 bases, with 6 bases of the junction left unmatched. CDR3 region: CASSSGQGRNEQFF. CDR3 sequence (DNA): TGTGCCAGCAGCTCCGGACAGGGAAGGAATGAGCAGTTCTTC.

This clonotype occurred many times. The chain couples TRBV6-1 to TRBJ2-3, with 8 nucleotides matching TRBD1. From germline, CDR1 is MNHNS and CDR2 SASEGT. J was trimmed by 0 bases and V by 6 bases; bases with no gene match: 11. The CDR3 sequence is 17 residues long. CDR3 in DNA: TGTGCCAGCAGCCCACGGCCTGGACAGGGAAGCACAGATACGCAGTATTTT. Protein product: CASSPRPGQGSTDTQYF.

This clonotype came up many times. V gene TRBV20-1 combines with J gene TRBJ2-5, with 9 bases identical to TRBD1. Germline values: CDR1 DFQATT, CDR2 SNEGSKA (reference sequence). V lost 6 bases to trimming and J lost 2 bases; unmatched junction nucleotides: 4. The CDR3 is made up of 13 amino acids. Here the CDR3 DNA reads TGCAGTGCGGGGGACAGGGCGCAAGAGACCCAGTACTTC. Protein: CSAGDRAQETQYF.

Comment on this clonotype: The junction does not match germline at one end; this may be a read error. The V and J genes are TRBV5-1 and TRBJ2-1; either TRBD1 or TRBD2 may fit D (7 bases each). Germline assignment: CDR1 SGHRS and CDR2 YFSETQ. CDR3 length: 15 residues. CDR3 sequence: CASSSAGGAYNERFF. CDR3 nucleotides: TGCGCCAGCAGCTCTGCAGGGGGGGCTTACAATGAGCGGTTCTTC.

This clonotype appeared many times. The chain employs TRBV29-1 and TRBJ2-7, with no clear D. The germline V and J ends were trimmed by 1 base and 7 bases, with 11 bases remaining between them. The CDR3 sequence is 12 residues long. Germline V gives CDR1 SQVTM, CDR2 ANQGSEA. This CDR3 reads CSVEVGLREQYF. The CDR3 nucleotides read TGCAGCGTTGAAGTGGGCCTGAGGGAGCAGTACTTC.

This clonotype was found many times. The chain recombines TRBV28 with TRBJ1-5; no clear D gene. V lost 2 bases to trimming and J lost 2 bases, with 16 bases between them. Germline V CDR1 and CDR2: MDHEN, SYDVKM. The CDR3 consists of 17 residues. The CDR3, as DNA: TGTGCCAGCAGTTTAGGAGTTTCGGGGTTTGGCAATCAGCCCCAGCATTTT. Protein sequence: CASSLGVSGFGNQPQHF.

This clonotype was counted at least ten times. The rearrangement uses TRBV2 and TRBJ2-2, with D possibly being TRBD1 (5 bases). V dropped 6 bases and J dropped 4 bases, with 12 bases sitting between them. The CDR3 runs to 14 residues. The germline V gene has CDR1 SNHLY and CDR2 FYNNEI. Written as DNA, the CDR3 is TGTGCCAGCAGGGACACCCGAGGCACCGGGGAGCTGTTTTTT. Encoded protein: CASRDTRGTGELFF. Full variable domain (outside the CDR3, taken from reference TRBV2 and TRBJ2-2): EPEVTQTPSHQVTQMGQEVILRCVPISNHLYFYWYRQILGQKVEFLVSFYNNEISEKSEIFDDQFSVERPDGSNFTLKIRSTKLEDSAMYFCASRDTRGTGELFFGEGSRLTVL.